This T cell receptor (beta chain) was captured by sequencing in a study of shared clonotypes between healthy human individuals. The CDR3 extends over 14 amino acids. The trim removed 6 bases at V and 5 bases at J, leaving 4 bases unmatched. From germline, CDR1 is SQVTM and CDR2 ANQGSEA. TCRdb keeps only in-frame clones here, not all; method: immunoSEQ multiplex PCR. The table shows millions of clones, with over 90% occurring only once. Into CD45RA+ naive and CD45RA-negative memory subsets, the CD4+ cells were split. The V gene is TRBV29-1, the J gene TRBJ2-5; 15 bases align to TRBD2. The TCR was taken from a man in his late teens or twenties in good health. Some clones in this sample may be carry-over from other donors' samples. The sequencing sample was made of naive CD4+ T cells from PBMCs. The subset is: CD45RA+ positively selected. The CDR3 loop is CSVGLAGGFETQYF. The DNA of the CDR3 is TGCAGCGTCGGACTAGCGGGAGGGTTCGAGACCCAGTACTTC.